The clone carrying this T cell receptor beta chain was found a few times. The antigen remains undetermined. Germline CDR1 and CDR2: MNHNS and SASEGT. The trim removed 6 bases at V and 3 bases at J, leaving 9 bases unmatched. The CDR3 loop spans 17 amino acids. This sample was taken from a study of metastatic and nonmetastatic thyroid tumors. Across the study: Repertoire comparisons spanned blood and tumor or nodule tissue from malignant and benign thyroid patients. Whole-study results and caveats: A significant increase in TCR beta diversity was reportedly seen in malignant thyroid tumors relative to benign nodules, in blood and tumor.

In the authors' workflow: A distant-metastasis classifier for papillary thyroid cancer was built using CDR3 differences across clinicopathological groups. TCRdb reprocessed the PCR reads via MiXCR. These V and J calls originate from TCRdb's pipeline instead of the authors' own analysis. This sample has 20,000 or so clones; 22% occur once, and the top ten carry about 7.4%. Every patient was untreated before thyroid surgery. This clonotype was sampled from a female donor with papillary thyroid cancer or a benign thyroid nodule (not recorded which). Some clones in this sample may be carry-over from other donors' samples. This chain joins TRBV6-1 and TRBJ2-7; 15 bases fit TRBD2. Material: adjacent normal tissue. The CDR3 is CASSASGTSGRNYEQYF. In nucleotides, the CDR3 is TGTGCCAGCAGCGCCTCCGGGACTAGCGGGAGGAACTACGAGCAGTACTTC.